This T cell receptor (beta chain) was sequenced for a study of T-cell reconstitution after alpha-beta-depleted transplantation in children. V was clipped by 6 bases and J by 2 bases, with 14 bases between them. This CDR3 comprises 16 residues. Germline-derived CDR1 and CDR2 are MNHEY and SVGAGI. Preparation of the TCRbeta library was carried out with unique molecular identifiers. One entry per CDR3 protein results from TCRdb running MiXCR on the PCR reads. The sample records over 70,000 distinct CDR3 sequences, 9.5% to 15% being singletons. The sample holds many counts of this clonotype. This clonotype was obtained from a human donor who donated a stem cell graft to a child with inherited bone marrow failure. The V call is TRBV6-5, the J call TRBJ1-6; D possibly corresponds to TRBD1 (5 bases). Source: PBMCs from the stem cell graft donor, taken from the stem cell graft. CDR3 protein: CASSPRVATYNSPLHF. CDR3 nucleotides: TGTGCCAGCAGCCCCAGGGTCGCCACCTATAATTCACCCCTCCACTTT.